A single sample gave rise to the 31 T cell receptor beta chains below, sequenced in a study of Graves' ophthalmopathy and Graves' hyperthyroidism. Amplification targeted the TCR beta CDR3 regions, with RNA transcripts as the source material. HTBI primers were used in a first-round RT-PCR, which preceded a second-round multiplex PCR. One entry per CDR3 protein results from TCRdb running MiXCR on the multiplex PCR reads. In the table there are a few hundred thousand distinct CDR3 sequences, less than 20% of which are singletons. The sample was peripheral blood. These receptors were obtained from a woman younger than 30 with stable Graves' hyperthyroidism.

This chain's CDR3 is CASSTTGPDLYEQYF. Here the CDR3 DNA reads TGTGCCAGCAGTACGACAGGGCCCGATCTCTACGAGCAGTACTTC. This rearrangement joins TRBV6-2 or TRBV6-3 to TRBJ2-7; 7 nucleotides align to TRBD1. This CDR3 is 15 amino acids long. V trimming: 5 bases; J trimming: 3 bases; junction bases outside the gene matches: 10. The germline V gene encodes CDR1 MNHEY and CDR2 SVGEGT.

This sequence joins TRBV2 and TRBJ1-2; D remains ambiguous. This CDR3 region has 15 residues. Trimming stripped 6 bases from V and 1 base from J, with 15 bases between. The germline CDR1 and CDR2 sequences are SNHLY and FYNNEI. The CDR3 loop is CASRERTEYNYGYTF. The CDR3 region has the DNA TGTGCCAGCAGGGAGAGGACGGAATATAACTATGGCTACACCTTC.

The chain links TRBV6-2 or TRBV6-3 to TRBJ1-1; possible D gene TRBD1, 5 bases. The germline V gene encodes CDR1 MNHEY and CDR2 SVGEGT. The CDR3 is made up of 15 amino acids. Trimming cost V 10 bases and J 2 bases, with 20 bases left between them. The CDR3 DNA reads as TGTGCCACGGAAAAGGAGACGGGGACCAACACTGAAGCTTTCTTT. Translated: CATEKETGTNTEAFF.

This clonotype was detected ten times or more. This sequence joins TRBV6-2 or TRBV6-3 and TRBJ1-5, with D perhaps TRBD1 (6 bases). Trimming took off 0 bases at V and 0 bases at J, with 18 bases between the two ends. CDR1 is MNHEY and CDR2 is SVGEGT in the germline V gene. The CDR3 sequence is 19 residues long. DNA for the CDR3: TGTGCCAGCAGTTACTCGGAGGGACAATTGGGGGATAGCAATCAGCCCCAGCATTTT. It translates to CASSYSEGQLGDSNQPQHF.

As concerns this clonotype: Since no conserved phenylalanine or tryptophan closes the CDR3, a read error is the likely cause. This chain links TRBV7-2 with TRBJ2-5; D possibly corresponds to TRBD2 (6 bases). This CDR3 has 14 residues. V gave up 6 bases and J gave up 9 bases, with 20 bases separating them. Germline CDR1 is SGHTA and CDR2 is FQGNSA. The CDR3: CASRHGEPGESQYY. The CDR3 coding sequence is TGTGCCAGCAGACATGGTGAACCGGGGGAGTCCCAGTACTAC.

This clonotype was found many times. The V and J genes are TRBV7-8 and TRBJ2-3, with D uncertain. V was clipped by 4 bases and J by 8 bases, with 10 bases between them. Germline V gene lookup returns CDR1 SGHVS and CDR2 FQNEAQ. The CDR3 contains 12 residues. CDR3 coding DNA: TGTGCCAGCAGCTCCTACCCCCCTACGCAGTATTTT. Amino acid sequence: CASSSYPPTQYF.

V usage is TRBV6-1 and J usage is TRBJ2-6; D is uncertain. V was clipped by 8 bases and J by 0 bases, with 14 bases between them. The CDR3 runs to 16 residues. Looked up from germline, CDR1 is MNHNS and CDR2 is SASEGT. CDR3 nucleotides: TGTGCCAGCCTTAAAGCTTCGGACTCTGGGGCCAACGTCCTGACTTTC. As protein: CASLKASDSGANVLTF.

The table lists this clonotype with many counts. The rearrangement links TRBV10-2 to TRBJ2-7; 9 bases match TRBD1. There are 13 residues in the CDR3. The V gene end was trimmed by 6 bases and the J gene end by 4 bases; junction bases not matched to a gene: 4. Germline lookup yields CDR1 WSHSY and CDR2 SAAADI. This CDR3 reads CASRGTGTYEQYF. The CDR3 nucleotides read TGCGCCAGCAGGGGGACAGGGACATACGAGCAGTACTTC.

This clonotype appeared many times. This rearrangement joins TRBV9 to TRBJ2-2; the match to TRBD2 covers 7 bases. CDR1 and CDR2 (germline): SGDLS, YYNGEE. The CDR3 runs to 15 residues. J gave up 3 bases and V 3 bases, and 5 bases lay outside the gene matches. CDR3 nucleotide sequence: TGTGCCAGCAGCGCTAGCGGAGCCCACACCGGGGAGCTGTTTTTT. Translated, it gives CASSASGAHTGELFF.

This clonotype was seen many times. The genes are TRBV4-1 and TRBJ1-2; D possibly corresponds to TRBD1 (6 bases). The V and J ends lost 0 bases and 7 bases respectively, with 15 bases between them. CDR1 and CDR2 from the germline V gene are MGHRA and YSYEKL. The CDR3 consists of 15 residues. The CDR3 region is CASSQDFGQKGGYTF. CDR3 DNA: TGCGCCAGCAGCCAAGATTTCGGACAGAAGGGTGGCTACACCTTC.

Regarding this clonotype: Compared with germline, one end of the junction differs, possibly owing to a read error. This sequence joins TRBV6-9 and TRBJ1-5; D not certain. Looked up from germline, CDR1 is MNHGY and CDR2 is SVAAGI. The CDR3 runs 13 residues. CDR3 DNA: TGCGCCAGCAGTGAGACCCCAATTGGGCCCCAGCATTTT. Encoded protein: CASSETPIGPQHF.

This clonotype was seen once. V usage is TRBV11-2 and J usage is TRBJ1-6; D is possibly TRBD1 (5 bases). The CDR3 loop spans 15 amino acids. Looked up from germline, CDR1 is SGHAT and CDR2 is FQNNGV. The V end lost 5 bases, the J end lost 11 bases, and 19 bases lay between the germline ends. CDR3 DNA: TGTGCCAGCAGCCGGGGGGGAGTGGGTAAGACACCCCTCCACTTT. Protein sequence: CASSRGGVGKTPLHF.

This clonotype showed up just a few times. The chain uses TRBV20-1 and TRBJ1-6; 7 nucleotides agree with TRBD1. Germline V lookup: CDR1 DFQATT, CDR2 SNEGSKA (reference sequence). CDR3 size: 16 residues. Trimming cost V 4 bases and J 0 bases; bases outside gene matches: 6. CDR3 bases: TGCAGTGCTAAATACAGGGGTAGCTCCTATAATTCACCCCTCCACTTT. It is translated as CSAKYRGSSYNSPLHF.

In its sample, this clonotype was seen many times. The chain has TRBV6-1 and TRBJ2-7, with D unclear. Germline V gene sequence: CDR1 MNHNS, CDR2 SASEGT. This CDR3 has 10 amino acids. Deletions cut 8 bases from V and 6 bases from J, with 8 bases between. DNA for the CDR3: TGTGCCAGCGGGATCCCCGAGCAGTACTTC. Protein product: CASGIPEQYF.

This clonotype appeared a single time. The chain is built from TRBV6-1 and TRBJ1-2; D not resolved. The germline CDR1 and CDR2 sequences are MNHNS and SASEGT. The CDR3 runs to 13 residues. V lost 4 bases and J lost 8, with 14 bases in between. The CDR3 DNA follows: TGTGCCAGCAGTGCCCGGTTAAATTGGGGCTACACCTTC. It codes for CASSARLNWGYTF.

In this sample, this clonotype turned up many times. V and J are TRBV27 and TRBJ1-1; possibly TRBD1 for D (5 bases). This CDR3 comprises 14 residues. V dropped 5 bases and J dropped 3 bases, with 13 bases sitting between them. Looked up from germline, CDR1 is MNHEY and CDR2 is SMNVEV (reference sequence). CDR3 bases: TGTGCCAGCAGTCGGGCGGGGCGTGACACTGAAGCTTTCTTT. This translates into CASSRAGRDTEAFF.

Many counts were recorded for this clonotype. This CDR3 is CASRSDRDGYTF. The DNA of the CDR3 is TGTGCCAGCAGATCGGACAGGGACGGCTACACCTTC. The chain links TRBV12-3 or TRBV12-4 to TRBJ1-2, with TRBD1 matching 8 bases. The length of the CDR3 is 12 residues. With 6 bases clipped from V and 8 bases from J, the junction kept 5 bases outside the gene matches.

Here the CDR3 reads CASSPTGQGDNQPQHF. The CDR3 nucleotides read TGTGCCAGCTCACCAACGGGACAGGGGGACAATCAGCCCCAGCATTTT. This rearrangement joins TRBV18 to TRBJ1-5, with TRBD1 identical over 11 bases. This CDR3 has 16 residues. Trimming removed 2 bases from V and 3 bases from J; junction bases left unmatched: 3. CDR1 KGHSH and CDR2 LQKENI come from the germline V gene.

This clonotype has ten or more counts. This chain links TRBV10-2 with TRBJ2-7; 8 nucleotides match TRBD2. The trim removed 6 bases at V and 3 bases at J, leaving 4 bases unmatched. Looked up from germline, CDR1 is WSHSY and CDR2 is SAAADI. The CDR3 runs to 13 residues. CDR3 loop: CASRLGTSYEQYF. The CDR3 DNA reads as TGCGCCAGCAGGCTGGGGACTAGCTACGAGCAGTACTTC.

This clonotype was picked up a small number of times. The V gene is TRBV9, the J gene TRBJ1-1, with TRBD1 identical over 12 bases. Germline CDR1 reads SGDLS; CDR2 reads YYNGEE. The J segment lost 11 bases and the V segment lost 0 bases, leaving 26 bases of the junction unmatched. This CDR3 has 21 amino acids. CDR3 coding DNA: TGTGCCAGCAGCGTAGCCTCCCGTCCCCGGGACAGGGGGCTGGAGGATGGTGACGCTTTCTTT. Translation gives CASSVASRPRDRGLEDGDAFF.

The table lists this clonotype with a few counts. V is TRBV7-8 and J is TRBJ2-2, with TRBD1 matching 9 bases. Trimming cost V 3 bases and J 1 base; bases outside gene matches: 9. The CDR3 covers 18 residues. CDR1 and CDR2 from the germline V gene are SGHVS and FQNEAQ. The DNA of the CDR3 is TGTGCCAGCAGCTTTCCAGAATCGGGACAGGGGAACACCGGGGAGCTGTTTTTT. It yields the protein CASSFPESGQGNTGELFF.

This clonotype showed up many times. The J gene is TRBJ1-2, the V gene TRBV28; D may be TRBD1 (6 bases). Trimming left V 7 bases short and J 6 bases short, with 6 bases between. Germline CDR1 and CDR2: MDHEN and SYDVKM. The CDR3 has 10 residues. The CDR3 region has the DNA TGTGCCAGCACAGGGGATGGCTACACCTTC. It translates to CASTGDGYTF.

This clonotype was seen at least ten times. V usage is TRBV3-1 and J usage is TRBJ1-1; D not certain. Germline V lookup: CDR1 LGHDT, CDR2 YNNKEL (reference sequence). V was shortened by 1 base and J by 1 base, with 16 bases between the two germline ends. CDR3 length equals 17 residues. CDR3 sequence (DNA): TGTGCCAGCAGCCAAGCGACTTGGGTACCTTCGAACACTGAAGCTTTCTTT. It encodes CASSQATWVPSNTEAFF.

The CDR3 region is CASSLAPAASGNTIYF. The CDR3, as DNA: TGCGCCAGCAGCTTGGCACCTGCAGCGTCTGGAAACACCATATATTTT. This chain joins TRBV5-1 and TRBJ1-3; the D is unclear. V lost 0 bases and J lost 1, with 11 bases in between. The germline V gene encodes CDR1 SGHRS and CDR2 YFSETQ. The CDR3 runs to 16 residues.

The table lists this clonotype with many counts. The chain has TRBV19 and TRBJ1-1; tentatively, D is TRBD1 (5 bases). The CDR3 is 14 amino acids. CDR1 and CDR2 (germline): LNHDA, SQIVND (reference sequence). V gave up 7 bases and J gave up 4 bases, with 16 bases separating them. This chain's CDR3 is CASNLRGGSTEAFF. CDR3 in DNA: TGTGCCAGTAATCTTCGGGGCGGGAGCACTGAAGCTTTCTTT.

This clonotype occurred many times. V usage is TRBV11-2 and J usage is TRBJ1-5; D unresolved. CDR3 length: 13 amino acids. V lost 2 bases, J lost 7 bases, and 9 bases lay in between. The germline V gene encodes CDR1 SGHAT and CDR2 FQNNGV. The CDR3 region has the DNA TGTGCCAGCAGCTTAATTGAGGGCCAGCCCCAGCATTTT. Amino acid sequence: CASSLIEGQPQHF.

This clonotype was seen at least ten times. The gene calls are TRBV27 and TRBJ1-2, with TRBD1 matching 9 bases. The CDR3 spans 15 residues. V dropped 5 bases and J dropped 5; count of bases not matched to a gene: 9. CDR1 and CDR2 (germline): MNHEY, SMNVEV (reference sequence). DNA of the CDR3: TGTGCCAGCAGTCTCGGACAGGGGTATCGGTATGGCTACACCTTC. Translation gives CASSLGQGYRYGYTF.

The J gene is TRBJ2-7, the V gene TRBV12-3 or TRBV12-4; TRBD1 agrees at 8 bases. The CDR3 runs 15 residues. The ends lost 5 bases at V and 4 bases at J; junction bases unmatched: 10. CDR3 loop: CASSEPGQALYEQYF. CDR3 DNA: TGTGCCAGCAGTGAACCGGGACAGGCCTTATACGAGCAGTACTTC.

This clonotype appeared many times. This CDR3 reads CASSTRTPGSFSVSPLHF. Here the CDR3 DNA reads TGTGCCAGTAGTACCCGGACCCCCGGTAGTTTTTCGGTTTCACCCCTCCACTTT. The V gene is TRBV19, the J gene TRBJ1-6; unclear D gene. Trimming stripped 4 bases from V and 9 bases from J, with 25 bases between. Germline CDR1 is LNHDA and CDR2 is SQIVND (reference sequence). This CDR3 is built from 18 residues.

The sample holds many counts of this clonotype. The rearrangement uses TRBV15 and TRBJ1-6; D is possibly TRBD1 (5 bases). The CDR3 extends over 17 amino acids. Trimming took 0 bases from V and 0 from J, leaving 9 bases between them. Germline V gene lookup returns CDR1 LNHNV and CDR2 YYDKDF (reference sequence). As DNA, the CDR3 is TGTGCCACCAGCAGAGAGGTGGGGGGCTCCTATAATTCACCCCTCCACTTT. Translated, it gives CATSREVGGSYNSPLHF.

The V call is TRBV2, the J call TRBJ1-2; tentative D call: TRBD1 (6 bases). The CDR3 extends over 14 amino acids. CDR1 and CDR2 (germline): SNHLY, FYNNEI. V was trimmed by 4 bases and J by 4 bases, leaving 13 bases between them. The CDR3 loop is CASSVVGGSYGYTF. Here the CDR3 DNA reads TGTGCCAGCAGTGTAGTAGGGGGTAGCTATGGCTACACCTTC. The complete variable domain, with remaining parts taken from reference TRBV2 and TRBJ1-2, reads EPEVTQTPSHQVTQMGQEVILRCVPISNHLYFYWYRQILGQKVEFLVSFYNNEISEKSEIFDDQFSVERPDGSNFTLKIRSTKLEDSAMYFCASSVVGGSYGYTFGSGTRLTVV.